Described below is a single T cell receptor beta chain sequence and its context. Its antigen is still unknown. This specimen belongs to a study of blood T cells in healthy people across ages. Findings and caveats of the study: A conclusive naive versus antigen-experienced comparison was prevented by the unsorted PBMCs. Naive T cell percentage and TCR beta diversity correlated strongly.

Donors each provided roughly 9.6 milliliters of peripheral blood. They isolated at least 6 million PBMCs from each sample. Using a J-beta primer mix together with a sample-barcoded 5' primer, a second PCR was run for roughly 6 to 12 cycles. Each CDR3 protein gets one entry after TCRdb re-called the 5' RACE reads with MiXCR. The table includes hundreds of thousands of distinct CDR3 sequences, about 42% detected once. The CDR3 contains 12 residues. The V end was cut by 4 bases, the J end by 5 bases, with 9 bases between. Germline lookup yields CDR1 MNHNY and CDR2 SVGAGI (reference sequence). The clonotype originates from a man in his sixties in good health. V is TRBV6-6 and J is TRBJ2-7; a possible D gene is TRBD1 (6 bases). The sequencing sample was made of blood. CDR3 residues: CASSSDRNEQYF. In DNA, the CDR3 is TGTGCCAGCAGTTCCGACAGGAACGAGCAGTACTTC.